The 3 T cell receptor beta chains below come from one sample, sequenced in a study of blood T cell repertoires in COVID-19. Only in-frame clones appear in the TCRdb table, and some are missing; sequencing was by immunoSEQ multiplex PCR. The data show about 310,000 clones, with around 90% seen just once and 1% held by the top ten. Material for sequencing was peripheral blood. The receptors stem from a man aged 45-65 years with active or convalescent COVID-19.

The CDR3 sequence is CASSLDIGSVSRNTIYF. The CDR3 DNA follows: TGTGCCAGCAGCTTAGATATTGGGAGTGTGTCTAGAAACACCATATATTTT. This rearrangement joins TRBV7-2 to TRBJ1-3; D is undetermined. Trimming shortened V by 1 base and J by 5 bases, and 18 bases separated the two germline ends. This CDR3 spans 17 amino acids. Germline CDR1 reads SGHTA; CDR2 reads FQGNSA.

The chain couples TRBV3-1 (or the pseudogene TRBV3-2) to TRBJ1-6; D is unclear. Trimming took off 0 bases at V and 15 bases at J, with 18 bases between the two ends. The CDR3 length is 15 residues. Per the germline V gene, CDR1 is LGHDT and CDR2 is YNNKEL (reference sequence). The CDR3 DNA is TGTGCCAGCAGCCAAGATCCTCCAGACATCTCCGGCCTCCACTTT. Translating gives CASSQDPPDISGLHF.

The chain links TRBV28 to TRBJ2-1, with 9 bases identical to TRBD1. The CDR3 has 14 amino acids. J was trimmed by 4 bases and V by 6 bases; bases with no gene match: 4. CDR1 MDHEN and CDR2 SYDVKM come from the germline V gene. CDR3 sequence: CASRADRGYNEQFF. The CDR3 nucleotides are TGTGCCAGCAGAGCGGACAGGGGTTACAATGAGCAGTTCTTC. Based on the CDR3 plus reference TRBV28 and TRBJ2-1, the full variable domain is DVKVTQSSRYLVKRTGEKVFLECVQDMDHENMFWYRQDPGLGLRLIYFSYDVKMKEKGDIPEGYSVSREKKERFSLILESASTNQTSMYLCASRADRGYNEQFFGPGTRLTVL.